Below, 16 T cell receptor beta chains from the same sample are listed, as sequenced in a study of blood T cell repertoires in COVID-19. The table came from immunoSEQ multiplex PCR; TCRdb's copy has only in-frame clones and leaves some out. The sample holds roughly 50,000 clones, 85% seen once. Sequencing was performed on peripheral blood. The receptors originated from a human donor in a cohort sampled during active COVID-19.

This chain connects TRBV28 to TRBJ2-1; 7 nucleotides align to TRBD2. This CDR3 spans 17 amino acids. Germline V CDR1 and CDR2: MDHEN, SYDVKM. The J segment lost 6 bases and the V segment lost 5 bases, leaving 16 bases of the junction unmatched. The DNA of the CDR3 is TGTGCCAGCAGTCCCGCCCCGAGACTAGCCCCAGGCAATGAGCAGTTCTTC. Amino acids: CASSPAPRLAPGNEQFF.

V gene TRBV28 combines with J gene TRBJ2-5; D perhaps matches TRBD2 (6 bases). V lost 10 bases and J 5 bases, leaving 11 bases between the germline ends. This CDR3 comprises 11 residues. Germline-derived CDR1 and CDR2 are MDHEN and SYDVKM. This chain's CDR3 is CATGERETQYF. The CDR3 region has the DNA TGTGCCACGGGGGAGAGGGAGACCCAGTACTTC.

The chain carries TRBV3-1 (or the pseudogene TRBV3-2) and TRBJ2-5; 7 bases align to TRBD2. With 1 base clipped from V and 2 bases from J, the junction kept 13 bases outside the gene matches. The germline V gene has CDR1 LGHDT and CDR2 YNNKEL (reference sequence). This CDR3 region has 18 residues. As DNA, the CDR3 is TGTGCCAGCAGCCAAGCTCCGACTTCGGGACTACTACAAGAGACCCAGTACTTC. It specifies CASSQAPTSGLLQETQYF.

This rearrangement joins TRBV6-1 to TRBJ2-1; 7 bases line up with TRBD1. Germline V gene data show CDR1 as MNHNS and CDR2 as SASEGT. This CDR3 has 20 residues. V dropped 4 bases and J dropped 0; count of bases not matched to a gene: 18. The CDR3: CASSGVPGQSTKSSYNEQFF. The CDR3 DNA sequence: TGTGCCAGCAGTGGGGTCCCGGGACAGTCAACTAAGAGCTCCTACAATGAGCAGTTCTTC.

V gene TRBV5-5 combines with J gene TRBJ2-7; a weak D match, TRBD1 (6 bases). Between the trimmed V and J ends, which lost 2 bases and 0 bases, there was a span of 9 bases. Germline CDR1 reads SGHKS; CDR2 reads YYEKEE (reference sequence). CDR3 length: 14 amino acids. The CDR3 DNA sequence: TGTGCCAGCAGCTTAGTGACAGGCTCCTACGAGCAGTACTTC. This translates into CASSLVTGSYEQYF. Looking up the rest from reference TRBV5-5 and TRBJ2-7 gives the full variable domain: DAGVTQSPTHLIKTRGQQVTLRCSPISGHKSVSWYQQVLGQGPQFIFQYYEKEERGRGNFPDRFSARQFPNYSSELNVNALLLGDSALYLCASSLVTGSYEQYFGPGTRLTVT.

This clone has only one observation. Written as DNA, the CDR3 is TGTGCCAGCAGCCGCTCCGGTGCTAGCACAGATACGCAGTATTTT. This gives the protein CASSRSGASTDTQYF. The chain joins TRBV7-7 to TRBJ2-3; no firm D call. This CDR3 is built from 15 residues. Trimming pared 5 bases from V and 0 bases from J, leaving 12 bases between. Germline V CDR1 and CDR2: SSHAT, FNYEAQ (reference sequence).

This clone was observed a few times. The chain employs TRBV2 and TRBJ2-7, with 13 bases aligning to TRBD2. This CDR3 region has 14 residues. J was trimmed by 6 bases and V by 1 base; bases with no gene match: 0. Germline V lookup: CDR1 SNHLY, CDR2 FYNNEI. CDR3 sequence reads: CASSEGTSGSEQYF. CDR3 sequence (DNA): TGTGCCAGCAGTGAAGGGACTAGCGGGAGCGAGCAGTACTTC.

The chain has TRBV30 and TRBJ2-7, with a tentative D call TRBD2 (6 bases). Trimming removed 0 bases at V and 0 bases at J, with 9 bases between. The CDR3 runs 14 residues. The germline V gene encodes CDR1 GTSNPN and CDR2 SVGIG (reference sequence). The CDR3 loop is CAWSVGGVSYEQYF. The CDR3 region has the DNA TGTGCCTGGAGTGTAGGCGGGGTCTCCTACGAGCAGTACTTC.

The chain links TRBV10-3 to TRBJ2-1; D may be TRBD2 (5 bases). The CDR3 covers 15 residues. Trimming removed 3 bases from V and 8 bases from J, with 17 bases in between. Germline V gene lookup returns CDR1 ENHRY and CDR2 SYGVKD. CDR3 amino acids: CAISEGGSEFYEQFF. CDR3 nucleotides: TGTGCCATCAGTGAAGGTGGGAGTGAGTTTTATGAGCAGTTCTTC.

In this sample, this clone turned up once. The rearrangement links TRBV30 to TRBJ2-5, with a possible D match to TRBD2 (5 bases). The CDR3 contains 12 residues. Trimming pared 2 bases from V and 5 bases from J, leaving 9 bases between. The germline V gene encodes CDR1 GTSNPN and CDR2 SVGIG (reference sequence). CDR3 amino acids: CAWSRERETQYF. DNA of the CDR3: TGTGCCTGGAGTAGGGAGCGGGAGACCCAGTACTTC.

CDR3 amino acids: CASSPGQPNSYGYTF. For the CDR3, the DNA is TGTGCCAGCTCACCGGGACAGCCGAATAGCTATGGCTACACCTTC. The chain couples TRBV18 to TRBJ1-2; 7 nucleotides match TRBD1. Trimming took 3 bases from V and 4 from J; bases not matched to a gene: 8. The CDR3 has 15 residues. Germline-derived CDR1 and CDR2 are KGHSH and LQKENI.

The CDR3 bases are TGTGCCAGCAGGGCAGGAAGCTCCTACGAGCAGTACTTC. It codes for CASRAGSSYEQYF. The V and J genes are TRBV28 and TRBJ2-7, with no clear D. Germline CDR1 is MDHEN and CDR2 is SYDVKM. The CDR3 is 13 residues long. V lost 6 bases to trimming and J lost 0 bases, with 9 bases between them. The full variable domain, in which reference TRBV28 and TRBJ2-7 provide the parts outside the CDR3, is DVKVTQSSRYLVKRTGEKVFLECVQDMDHENMFWYRQDPGLGLRLIYFSYDVKMKEKGDIPEGYSVSREKKERFSLILESASTNQTSMYLCASRAGSSYEQYFGPGTRLTVT.

This clone has a handful of counts. This chain uses TRBV10-2 with TRBJ2-2, with 9 bases matching TRBD2. This CDR3 is 13 amino acids long. The J segment lost 4 bases and the V segment lost 6 bases, leaving 0 bases of the junction unmatched. The germline CDR1 and CDR2 sequences are WSHSY and SAAADI. The CDR3 sequence is CASRREGTGELFF. The CDR3 DNA follows: TGCGCCAGCAGGCGGGAGGGCACCGGGGAGCTGTTTTTT.

The chain combines TRBV7-6 with TRBJ2-1, with 10 nucleotides matching TRBD2. This CDR3 is 14 amino acids long. The germline V gene has CDR1 SGHVS and CDR2 FNYEAQ. With 5 bases clipped from V and 10 bases from J, the junction kept 8 bases outside the gene matches. CDR3 loop: CASSTLAGAREQFF. The CDR3 bases are TGTGCCAGCAGCACCCTAGCGGGAGCAAGAGAGCAGTTCTTC.

The chain recombines TRBV7-8 with TRBJ2-7, with D tentatively TRBD2 (7 bases). This CDR3 contains 14 residues. From germline, CDR1 is SGHVS and CDR2 FQNEAQ. V dropped 2 bases and J dropped 6 bases, with 14 bases sitting between them. CDR3 region: CASSLRRGGGEQYF. The CDR3 coding sequence is TGTGCCAGCAGCTTACGCAGGGGCGGGGGCGAGCAGTACTTC.

The chain couples TRBV30 to TRBJ2-3; D might be TRBD2 (5 bases). The V gene lost 1 base and the J gene lost 1 base, with 9 bases spanning the gap. Germline CDR1 reads GTSNPN; CDR2 reads SVGIG (reference sequence). The CDR3 spans 14 residues. CDR3 nucleotide sequence: TGTGCCTGGAGTGCTCCCGGGGGCACAGATACGCAGTATTTT. Translating gives CAWSAPGGTDTQYF.